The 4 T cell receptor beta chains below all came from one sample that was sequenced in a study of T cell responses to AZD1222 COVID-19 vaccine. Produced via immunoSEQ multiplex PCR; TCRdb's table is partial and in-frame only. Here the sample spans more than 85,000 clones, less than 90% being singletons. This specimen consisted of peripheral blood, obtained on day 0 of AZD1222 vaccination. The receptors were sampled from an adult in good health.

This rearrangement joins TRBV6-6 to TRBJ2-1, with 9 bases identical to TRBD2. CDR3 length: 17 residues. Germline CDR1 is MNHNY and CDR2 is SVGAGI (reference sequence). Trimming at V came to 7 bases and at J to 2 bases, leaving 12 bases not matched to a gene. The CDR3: CASTRASGTNPYNEQFF. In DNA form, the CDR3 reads TGTGCCAGCACTCGGGCTAGCGGGACCAATCCCTACAATGAGCAGTTCTTC.

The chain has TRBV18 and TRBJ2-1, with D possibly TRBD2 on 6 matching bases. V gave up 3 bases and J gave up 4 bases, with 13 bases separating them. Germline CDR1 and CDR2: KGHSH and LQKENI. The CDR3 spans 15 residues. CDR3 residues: CASSPGRESYNEQFF. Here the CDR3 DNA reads TGTGCCAGCTCACCTGGGCGGGAATCTTACAATGAGCAGTTCTTC.

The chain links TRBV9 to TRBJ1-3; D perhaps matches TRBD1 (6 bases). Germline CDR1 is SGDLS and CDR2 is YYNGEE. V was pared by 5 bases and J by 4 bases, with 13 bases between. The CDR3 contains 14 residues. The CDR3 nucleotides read TGTGCCAGCAGACCGGGACATGGAGGAAACACCATATATTTT. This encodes CASRPGHGGNTIYF.

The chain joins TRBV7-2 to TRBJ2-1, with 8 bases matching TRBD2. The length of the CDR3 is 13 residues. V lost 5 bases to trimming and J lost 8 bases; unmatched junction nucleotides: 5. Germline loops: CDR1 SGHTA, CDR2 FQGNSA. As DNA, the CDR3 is TGTGCCAGCAGCCCCGGACTAGCTCATGAGCAGTTCTTC. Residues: CASSPGLAHEQFF.